These T cell receptor beta chains were read from a single sample in a study of PD-L1 blockade in urothelial cancer. The table came from immunoSEQ multiplex PCR; TCRdb's copy has only in-frame clones and leaves some out. The table lists 30,000 to 40,000 clones, 70% to 90% of them singletons. Material: PBMCs, obtained around atezolizumab (anti-PD-L1) treatment. These receptors originate from an elderly man with urothelial cancer. CDR3s include the opening cysteine and the closing phenylalanine or tryptophan. The D gene is left open where the match is weak.

>TRBD1|TRBJ1-2|TRBV5-6|18
CASSLEYGAGGSTYGYTF
>TRBD2|TRBJ2-5|TRBV5-1|16
CASSLGTSALQETQYF
>TRBD1|TRBJ2-1|TRBV11-2|16
CASRRTGGNSYNEQFF
>.|TRBJ1-4|TRBV11-2|16
CASRKGDGATNEKLFF
>.|TRBJ1-1|TRBV7-2|13
CASSLGQNTEAFF
>.|TRBJ2-5|TRBV30|13
CAWSDRVGETQYF
>TRBD1|TRBJ1-2|TRBV28|17
CASRSPTGASTNYGYTF
>.|TRBJ1-2|TRBV10-1|13
CASSDSRNYGYTF
>.|TRBJ2-3|TRBV7-2|12
CASSPGVDTQYF
>.|TRBJ1-1|TRBV11-2|17
CASSQAETGDVNTEAFF
>TRBD2|TRBJ2-1|TRBV18|15
CASSPLGTSSNEQFF
>TRBD1|TRBJ2-7|TRBV7-9|16
CASRPETGTGGVGQYF
>.|TRBJ1-2|TRBV28|16
CASSLGGQGGNYGYTF
>TRBD1|TRBJ2-7|TRBV6-6|15
CASRNGQGAYYEQYF
>.|TRBJ1-4|TRBV5-1|14
CASSLQGTNEKLFF
>.|TRBJ2-5|TRBV19|13
CASSPGLGGTQYF
>TRBD2|TRBJ2-7|TRBV28|15
CASTLTPSGRSEQYF
>.|TRBJ2-2|TRBV6-4|13
CASSRDFGRELFF
>.|TRBJ1-2|TRBV25-1|12
CASQGNNYGYTF
>TRBD1|TRBJ2-7|TRBV11-2|17
CASSTYRGPVSSYEQYF
>.|TRBJ1-1|TRBV6-5|14
CASSTHLGLQGAFF
>.|TRBJ1-5|TRBV6-1|14
CASSEGGGGQPQHF
>.|TRBJ2-2|TRBV18|19
CASSPKGGFGQSNTGELFF
>TRBD2|TRBJ2-3|TRBV10-3|15
CAISDASGSGNTQYF
>TRBD1|TRBJ2-7|TRBV6-1|15
CASSYAGTGTDEQYF
>TRBD1|TRBJ1-2|TRBV28|17
CASSAGGQAKKSYGYTF
>TRBD2|TRBJ2-1|TRBV7-8|19
CASSRVIVSSGESYNEQFF
>.|TRBJ2-2|TRBV2|16
CASINNELMRTGELFF
>.|TRBJ2-3|TRBV5-4|15
CASSLAASEADTQYF
>.|TRBJ2-5|TRBV19|13
CASRQLDQETQYF
>.|TRBJ1-5|TRBV28|12
CAGGDSNQPQHF
>.|TRBJ1-1|TRBV2|15
CASSEASTGNTEAFF
>.|TRBJ2-4|TRBV14|20
CATRPVRGLNGGVAKNIQYF
>.|TRBJ2-1|TRBV20-1|11
CSAPVHNEQFF
>TRBD2|TRBJ2-7|TRBV4-2|17
CASNFGGLAGEPYEQYF
>TRBD1|TRBJ1-4|TRBV5-1|15
CASSLAQTGGEKLFF
>TRBD1|TRBJ2-1|TRBV4-3|15
CASSQGRGSVNEQFF
>TRBD1|TRBJ2-3|TRBV11-3|15
CASKPGTGATDTQYF
>TRBD2|TRBJ2-3|TRBV11-3|16
CASSFGLAGSTDTQYF
>.|TRBJ2-1|TRBV2|15
CASPEGRGIYNEQFF
>.|TRBJ2-1|TRBV19|16
CASSIRTARSYNEQFF
>TRBD1|TRBJ2-7|TRBV18|14
CASSPPGTGYEQYF